This T cell receptor (beta chain) was found in a study of technical replicates of blood from a few donors. Assay used: immunoSEQ multiplex PCR; TCRdb lists only in-frame clones, some missing. Of about 70,000 clones listed, roughly 89% are singletons. The sequencing input was T cells isolated from PBMCs. The sequence derives from a human donor in good health.

The chain's CDR3 is CASSEYLRSGGDQETQYF. Here the CDR3 DNA reads TGTGCCAGCAGTGAATACCTAAGAAGCGGGGGGGACCAAGAGACCCAGTACTTC. The chain is built from TRBV25-1 and TRBJ2-5; 10 bases align to TRBD2. J was trimmed by 0 bases and V by 0 bases; bases with no gene match: 7. The CDR3 is 18 residues long. Looked up from germline, CDR1 is MGHDK and CDR2 is SYGVNS. Full variable domain (outside the CDR3, taken from reference TRBV25-1 and TRBJ2-5): EADIYQTPRYLVIGTGKKITLECSQTMGHDKMYWYQQDPGMELHLIHYSYGVNSTEKGDLSSESTVSRIRTEHFPLTLESARPSHTSQYLCASSEYLRSGGDQETQYFGPGTRLLVL.